Following are 14 T cell receptor beta chains from one sample sequenced in a study of beta chain features in type 1 diabetes. Sequenced material consisted of expressed TCRB transcripts (all of the isolated RNA was reverse transcribed). Sequenced by immunoSEQ multiplex PCR; TCRdb stores in-frame clones only, minus some. The sample lists 810,000 or so clones; 17% were seen once. The sample taken for sequencing was naive CD4+ T cells from blood. These receptors all stem from a woman under 30 in good health.

The J gene is TRBJ2-7, the V gene TRBV4-2, with D possibly being TRBD2 (6 bases). The CDR3 consists of 15 residues. Germline V gene lookup returns CDR1 LGHNA and CDR2 YNFKEQ. V lost 1 base, J lost 6 bases, and 16 bases lay in between. The chain's CDR3 is CASSQGPGESSEQYF. Written as DNA, the CDR3 is TGTGCCAGCAGCCAAGGTCCGGGAGAGTCTAGCGAGCAGTACTTC.

The chain is built from TRBV19 and TRBJ2-2, with TRBD1 matching 8 bases. The trim removed 5 bases at V and 10 bases at J, leaving 3 bases unmatched. The CDR3 is made up of 12 amino acids. CDR1 is LNHDA, CDR2 SQIVND, per germline (reference sequence). Here the CDR3 DNA reads TGTGCCAGTAGTCGACAGGGGTTGGAGCTGTTTTTT. This translates into CASSRQGLELFF.

This chain links TRBV28 with TRBJ2-7; 10 bases are a match to TRBD1. CDR3 length equals 14 residues. With 1 base clipped from V and 6 bases from J, the junction kept 3 bases outside the gene matches. Per germline, CDR1 MDHEN and CDR2 SYDVKM. In DNA, the CDR3 is TGTGCCAGCAGTTTATTTAGGGACAGGGGCGAGCAGTACTTC. This codes for CASSLFRDRGEQYF.

This clone was found a few times. The chain recombines TRBV28 with TRBJ2-3; 10 bases align to TRBD1. The CDR3 consists of 17 residues. Trimming removed 3 bases from V and 4 bases from J; junction bases left unmatched: 10. CDR1 MDHEN and CDR2 SYDVKM come from the germline V gene. CDR3 sequence reads: CASSLVGGTGVPDTQYF. The CDR3 region has the DNA TGTGCCAGCAGTTTGGTTGGAGGGACAGGGGTTCCAGATACGCAGTATTTT.

The chain combines TRBV11-2 with TRBJ2-7; TRBD1 or TRBD2 may be the D gene (6 bases each). Deletions cut 0 bases from V and 0 bases from J, with 15 bases between. Looked up from germline, CDR1 is SGHAT and CDR2 is FQNNGV. The CDR3 sequence is 17 residues long. CDR3 sequence reads: CASSLEAPGASSYEQYF. The CDR3 DNA reads TGTGCCAGCAGCTTAGAGGCCCCGGGGGCCAGCTCCTACGAGCAGTACTTC.

This clone was seen more than once but under ten times. The chain joins TRBV18 to TRBJ2-7; 10 bases map to TRBD2. The CDR3 sequence is 14 residues long. Unmatched junction bases numbered 3, after V lost 2 bases and J lost 5 bases. Germline CDR1 is KGHSH and CDR2 is LQKENI. CDR3 in DNA: TGTGCCAGCTCACCAACTAGCGGGAACGACGAGCAGTACTTC. This sequence encodes CASSPTSGNDEQYF.

This chain links TRBV19 with TRBJ2-7, with a possible D match to TRBD2 (5 bases). V gave up 2 bases and J gave up 2 bases, with 10 bases separating them. This CDR3 has 14 residues. CDR1 is LNHDA and CDR2 is SQIVND in the germline V gene (reference sequence). CDR3 in amino acids: CASSITSGPYEQYF. CDR3 nucleotide sequence: TGTGCCAGTAGTATAACCAGCGGACCCTACGAGCAGTACTTC.

This clone was found a few times. The gene calls are TRBV2 and TRBJ2-1, with D possibly TRBD2 on 5 matching bases. V lost 2 bases, J lost 8 bases, and 13 bases lay in between. Germline V lookup: CDR1 SNHLY, CDR2 FYNNEI. The CDR3 spans 14 residues. The CDR3 DNA reads as TGTGCCAGCAGTGAAAGAAGATCGGGGTATGAGCAGTTCTTC. It specifies CASSERRSGYEQFF.

CDR3 sequence: CASSQTGTTDTQYF. CDR3 sequence (DNA): TGCGCCAGCAGCCAAACAGGGACCACAGATACGCAGTATTTT. The chain links TRBV4-3 to TRBJ2-3, with TRBD1 as a possible D gene (6 bases). Germline V gene data show CDR1 as LGHNA and CDR2 as YSLEER. Trimming shortened V by 2 bases and J by 2 bases, and 8 bases separated the two germline ends. CDR3 length: 14 amino acids.

Here the CDR3 DNA reads TGTGCCAGCAGCCAAACTCAGAACACCGGGGAGCTGTTTTTT. This sequence encodes CASSQTQNTGELFF. The V and J genes are TRBV11-2 and TRBJ2-2; D is uncertain. V was pared by 5 bases and J by 1 base, with 8 bases between. CDR1 is SGHAT and CDR2 is FQNNGV in the germline V gene. The CDR3 consists of 14 residues.

The chain joins TRBV2 to TRBJ2-2; a possible D gene is TRBD1 (6 bases). The CDR3 sequence is 15 residues long. V lost 2 bases and J 4 bases, leaving 11 bases between the germline ends. Germline V lookup: CDR1 SNHLY, CDR2 FYNNEI. The CDR3, as DNA: TGTGCCAGCAGTGAACAGGGGATGTTCACCGGGGAGCTGTTTTTT. Translation gives CASSEQGMFTGELFF.

In its sample, this clone was seen a few times. This sequence joins TRBV5-4 and TRBJ2-1; 8 bases match TRBD2. The CDR3 has 15 residues. CDR1 SGHNT and CDR2 YYREEE come from the germline V gene (reference sequence). Trimming took 4 bases from V and 0 from J; bases not matched to a gene: 3. The CDR3 loop is CASSPREASYNEQFF. The CDR3 DNA sequence: TGTGCCAGCAGCCCGCGGGAGGCCTCCTACAATGAGCAGTTCTTC.

The CDR3 nucleotides read TGTGCCAGCAGCCAATCCACCCACGGAGGGGCCGGGGAGCTGTTTTTT. Protein product: CASSQSTHGGAGELFF. This chain joins TRBV11-2 and TRBJ2-2; a weak D match, TRBD2 (6 bases). V lost 5 bases and J lost 6, with 19 bases in between. Germline CDR1 is SGHAT and CDR2 is FQNNGV. The CDR3 is 16 amino acids.

This clone was picked up a small number of times. The sample carries other DNA sequences with the same CDR3. This rearrangement joins TRBV27 to TRBJ1-5; 9 bases are a match to TRBD1. The germline CDR1 and CDR2 sequences are MNHEY and SMNVEV (reference sequence). J gave up 4 bases and V 5 bases, and 3 bases lay outside the gene matches. The CDR3 has 14 residues. The CDR3, as DNA: TGTGCCAGCAGTCCCGGGACAGGGAATCAGCCCCAGCATTTT. Translation gives CASSPGTGNQPQHF.